The clone carrying this TCR beta chain occurred once. No antigen is known for it. These data originate in a study of T cell responses to AZD1222 COVID-19 vaccine. V shed 2 bases and J 4 bases; nucleotides not matched to a gene: 8. Per the germline V gene, CDR1 is LNHNV and CDR2 is YYDKDF (reference sequence). The CDR3 sequence is 17 residues long. Broader study findings: Sampling that yielded the repertoires occurred only after the peak T cell response. Spike regions recognized by vaccine-associated CD4 TCRs spanned the protein, led by 160-218 and 743-854. Spike-specific TCR breadth and depth rose after two AZD1222 doses.

Second-dose intervals of approximately 4 or approximately 12 weeks were pooled. Using immunoSEQ multiplex PCR, the repertoire was profiled, and TCRdb retains in-frame clones only, with some absent. This sample has approximately 130,000 clones, with about 89% found just once. The receptor comes from an adult who received the AZD1222 COVID-19 vaccine. The sample here was peripheral blood, taken 28 days after the second AZD1222 dose. This rearrangement joins TRBV15 to TRBJ1-6; 7 bases agree with TRBD1. This CDR3 reads CATSRPTGAKYNSPLHF. CDR3 nucleotide sequence: TGTGCCACCAGCAGACCAACAGGGGCGAAGTATAATTCACCCCTCCACTTT.